This record concerns one TCR beta chain sequence. An end of the junction does not agree with germline; a read error may underlie this. The data are from a study of human T cells and chemical hapten exposure. Time point indicated: patch test 3, about 24 weeks after DPC sensitization. The sample's treatment: therapeutic diphenylcyclopropenone sensitization with weekly scalp DPC. The CDR3 length is 17 residues. Germline lookup yields CDR1 SSHAT and CDR2 FNYEAQ (reference sequence). One entry per CDR3 protein, called by TCRdb with MiXCR from the RACE reads. The sample lists around 150,000 distinct CDR3 sequences; about a quarter were seen once.

The receptor was isolated from a woman aged 18-35 years with alopecia areata. Some clones in this sample may be carry-over from other donors' samples. Sequenced material: whole blood, taken in connection with sensitization to the hapten diphenylcyclopropenone (DPC). The genes are TRBV7-7 and TRBJ2-3; 11 nucleotides align to TRBD2. CDR3 nucleotides: TGTGCTAGCAGCCCAACAACCCTACTAGCGGGGGAAGATACGCAGTATTTT. Translating it yields CASSPTTLLAGEDTQYF.